This TCR beta chain was captured by sequencing in a study of OX40 agonist ivuxolimab in advanced cancers. Looking at the study overall: Dose-escalation subjects each had hepatocellular carcinoma, melanoma, renal cell or head and neck cancer.

Generated by immunoSEQ multiplex PCR, the TCRdb table keeps only in-frame clones and is missing some. In the table there are about 41,000 clones, around 87% of which are singletons. About this clone: Its antigen is undetermined.

Points from the study as a whole: Doses of 0.1 to 3.0 mg/kg were accompanied by clonal expansion of CD4+ and CD8+ blood T cells by week 6. Normalized expansion of T-cell clones was also low for some nonresponders.

V was cut by 6 bases and J by 4 bases, with 12 bases left in between. This CDR3 region has 13 residues. Germline CDR1 ENHRY, CDR2 SYGVKD. Sequenced here: CD4+ or CD8+ T cells sorted from blood, sampled in a trial of the OX40 agonist ivuxolimab. The rearrangement uses TRBV10-3 and TRBJ1-2; maybe TRBD1 (5 bases). This TCR came from an adult with an advanced solid tumor such as melanoma, head and neck, liver or kidney cancer. CDR3 nucleotide sequence: TGTGCCATCAGGGACGAGGGGATCTATGGCTACACCTTC. It yields the protein CAIRDEGIYGYTF.